The 18 T cell receptor beta chains below were found in one sample sequenced in a study of a mutant IDH1 vaccine in newly diagnosed glioma. The data were produced by immunoSEQ multiplex PCR, yet TCRdb's version contains in-frame clones alone and is incomplete. Among tens of thousands of clones listed, roughly 90% were seen once. Which antigens these TCRs recognize remains unknown. The sample's time point: week 35, safety follow-up. Topical imiquimod was applied with each vaccine dose, which held 300 ug of mutant IDH1 20-mer peptide. The source was PBMCs, collected from a glioma patient whose treatment included an IDH1 peptide vaccine. The receptor source for this set is a man aged 40-55 years with glioma.

This sequence joins TRBV29-1 and TRBJ1-2; D is uncertain. The germline CDR1 and CDR2 sequences are SQVTM and ANQGSEA. V was cut by 5 bases and J by 8 bases, with 6 bases left in between. The CDR3 covers 9 residues. CDR3 residues: CSVLEGYTF. CDR3 DNA sequence: TGCAGCGTTTTGGAAGGCTACACCTTC. Filled out from reference TRBV29-1 and TRBJ1-2, the complete variable domain reads SAVISQKPSRDICQRGTSLTIQCQVDSQVTMMFWYRQQPGQSLTLIATANQGSEATYESGFVIDKFPISRPNLTFSTLTVSNMSPEDSSIYLCSVLEGYTFGSGTRLTVV.

V is TRBV2 and J is TRBJ2-7; weak D call: TRBD2 (6 bases). Trimming removed 4 bases at V and 5 bases at J, with 18 bases between. The CDR3 is 15 residues long. Germline CDR1 reads SNHLY; CDR2 reads FYNNEI. The DNA for the CDR3 is TGTGCCAGCAGTGCCACGGACTATTTCCCCCACGAGCAGTACTTC. It translates to CASSATDYFPHEQYF.

The chain links TRBV5-1 to TRBJ2-4; tentative D call: TRBD2 (5 bases). The CDR3 is 16 amino acids. Per germline, CDR1 SGHRS and CDR2 YFSETQ. The ends were cut back, 5 bases at V and 0 bases at J, with 15 bases in the middle. The CDR3 loop reads CASRSIPGLAKNIQYF. The CDR3 DNA reads TGCGCCAGCAGGTCAATTCCTGGACTAGCCAAAAACATTCAGTACTTC.

The J gene is TRBJ1-1, the V gene TRBV7-2, with no clear D. The CDR3 sequence is 15 residues long. The V and J ends lost 5 bases and 1 base respectively, with 14 bases between them. CDR1 is SGHTA, CDR2 FQGNSA, per germline. CDR3 nucleotide sequence: TGTGCCAGCAGCGATCGACGGTTAGGGAACACTGAAGCTTTCTTT. Protein sequence: CASSDRRLGNTEAFF.

This sequence joins TRBV5-1 and TRBJ2-5; D is possibly TRBD1 (5 bases). Germline V lookup: CDR1 SGHRS, CDR2 YFSETQ. The V end was cut by 3 bases, the J end by 5 bases, with 17 bases between. The CDR3 sequence is 15 residues long. The DNA for the CDR3 is TGCGCCAGCAGCTCCGGACACTCCAACCCGGAGACCCAGTACTTC. This translates into CASSSGHSNPETQYF.

This clone was recorded many times. The rearrangement uses TRBV2 and TRBJ1-5, with D possibly matching TRBD1 (5 bases). This CDR3 is built from 15 residues. Germline V gives CDR1 SNHLY, CDR2 FYNNEI. V gave up 6 bases and J gave up 1 base, with 13 bases separating them. The CDR3 here is CASRTRAGSNQPQHF. The CDR3 region has the DNA TGTGCCAGCAGGACCAGGGCGGGGAGCAATCAGCCCCAGCATTTT.

The chain is built from TRBV29-1 and TRBJ1-4; 7 bases agree with TRBD1. The CDR3 contains 13 residues. The J segment lost 6 bases and the V segment lost 5 bases, leaving 6 bases of the junction unmatched. Germline CDR1 SQVTM, CDR2 ANQGSEA. The CDR3 nucleotides are TGCAGCGTTCAGGGGGGCCCGGATGAAAAACTGTTTTTT. Translating it yields CSVQGGPDEKLFF.

The chain has TRBV7-2 and TRBJ1-5; 8 bases are a match to TRBD1. The CDR3 loop spans 14 amino acids. Germline V gives CDR1 SGHTA, CDR2 FQGNSA. V was pared by 5 bases and J by 7 bases, with 7 bases of the junction left unmatched. Written as DNA, the CDR3 is TGTGCCAGCAGCCCTACAGGGGGGGAACAGCCCCAGCATTTT. It codes for CASSPTGGEQPQHF.

This sequence joins TRBV12-5 and TRBJ2-7; perhaps TRBD1 as D (6 bases). This CDR3 contains 13 residues. CDR1 is LGHNT, CDR2 FRNRAP, per germline. The germline V and J ends were trimmed by 2 bases and 5 bases, with 10 bases remaining between them. The CDR3 here is CASGLKTGHEQYF. The CDR3 coding sequence is TGTGCTAGTGGTTTGAAGACAGGCCACGAGCAGTACTTC.

This clone was detected only a few times. V and J are TRBV7-8 and TRBJ2-7; D possibly corresponds to TRBD1 (6 bases). This CDR3 has 13 residues. V gave up 5 bases and J gave up 5 bases, with 13 bases separating them. CDR1 and CDR2 from the germline V gene are SGHVS and FQNEAQ. CDR3 DNA sequence: TGTGCCAGCAGCCCCGGACAGATTGACGAGCAGTACTTC. Its translation is CASSPGQIDEQYF. The full variable domain, with the rest looked up from reference TRBV7-8 and TRBJ2-7, is GAGVSQSPRYKVAKRGQDVALRCDPISGHVSLFWYQQALGQGPEFLTYFQNEAQLDKSGLPSDRFFAERPEGSVSTLKIQRTQQEDSAVYLCASSPGQIDEQYFGPGTRLTVT.

The CDR3 DNA reads as TGTGCCACCAGCAGAACTGACAGGACTAACTATGGCTACACCTTC. Translating gives CATSRTDRTNYGYTF. The gene calls are TRBV15 and TRBJ1-2; perhaps TRBD1 as D (6 bases). The V end was cut by 2 bases, the J end by 0 bases, with 10 bases between. Germline lookup yields CDR1 LNHNV and CDR2 YYDKDF (reference sequence). There are 15 residues in the CDR3.

This sequence joins TRBV9 and TRBJ1-2; D gene unclear. The CDR3 has 16 amino acids. Per germline, CDR1 SGDLS and CDR2 YYNGEE. V gave up 0 bases and J gave up 4 bases, with 16 bases separating them. CDR3 sequence (DNA): TGTGCCAGCAGCGTAGTTACGGGAATGGGTCCCTATGGCTACACCTTC. This encodes CASSVVTGMGPYGYTF.

The chain recombines TRBV4-3 with TRBJ2-7, with D maybe TRBD1 (6 bases). Germline V gene lookup returns CDR1 LGHNA and CDR2 YSLEER. The CDR3 is 15 amino acids. The V end was cut by 4 bases, the J end by 0 bases, with 13 bases between. CDR3 nucleotide sequence: TGCGCCAGCAGCCTCCAACAGGGAAGCTCCTACGAGCAGTACTTC. As protein: CASSLQQGSSYEQYF.

The rearrangement links TRBV6-1 to TRBJ1-1, with unresolved D. The CDR3 sequence is 13 residues long. The V gene lost 8 bases and the J gene lost 2 bases, with 12 bases spanning the gap. The germline CDR1 and CDR2 sequences are MNHNS and SASEGT. This CDR3 reads CASEFQLNTEAFF. Here the CDR3 DNA reads TGTGCCAGCGAGTTTCAGTTAAACACTGAAGCTTTCTTT.

V is TRBV7-2 and J is TRBJ1-4; D not certain. The CDR3 totals 14 residues. Deletions cut 1 base from V and 3 bases from J, with 6 bases between. Germline V lookup: CDR1 SGHTA, CDR2 FQGNSA. This CDR3 reads CASSLDSSNEKLFF. CDR3 nucleotides: TGTGCCAGCAGCTTAGATAGTTCTAATGAAAAACTGTTTTTT.

DNA of the CDR3: TGTGCCAGCAGTTACTCGTCCGAGACAGGTTTGTACGAGCAGTACTTC. Protein product: CASSYSSETGLYEQYF. V usage is TRBV6-5 and J usage is TRBJ2-7; possible D gene TRBD1, 6 bases. Germline V gives CDR1 MNHEY, CDR2 SVGAGI. The CDR3 is 16 residues long. V was clipped by 0 bases and J by 4 bases, with 16 bases between them.

This chain uses TRBV19 with TRBJ2-3; D remains unclear. This CDR3 spans 12 amino acids. Germline V gene lookup returns CDR1 LNHDA and CDR2 SQIVND (reference sequence). The V end was cut by 11 bases, the J end by 3 bases, with 12 bases between. The CDR3 loop is CAWNSRTDTQYF. The CDR3 nucleotides are TGTGCCTGGAATAGTCGGACAGATACGCAGTATTTT.

The V and J genes are TRBV6-5 and TRBJ2-7; 8 nucleotides align to TRBD2. This CDR3 contains 15 residues. CDR1 and CDR2 (germline): MNHEY, SVGAGI. V shed 1 base, J shed 7 bases, and the junction held 9 bases outside the gene matches. CDR3 amino acids: CASSYLSGSGREQYF. The CDR3 region has the DNA TGTGCCAGCAGTTACTTAAGCGGGAGTGGGAGGGAGCAGTACTTC.